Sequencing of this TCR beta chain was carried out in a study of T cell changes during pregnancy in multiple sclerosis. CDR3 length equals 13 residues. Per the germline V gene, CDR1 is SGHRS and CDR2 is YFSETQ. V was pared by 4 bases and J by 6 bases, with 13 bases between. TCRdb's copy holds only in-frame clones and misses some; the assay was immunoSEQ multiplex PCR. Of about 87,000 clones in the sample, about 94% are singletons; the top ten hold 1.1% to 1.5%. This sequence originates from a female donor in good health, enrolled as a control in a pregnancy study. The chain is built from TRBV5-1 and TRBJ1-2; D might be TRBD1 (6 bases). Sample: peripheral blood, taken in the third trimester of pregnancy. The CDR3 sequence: CASSPMGGHGYTF. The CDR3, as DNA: TGCGCCAGCAGCCCCATGGGGGGGCATGGCTACACCTTC.